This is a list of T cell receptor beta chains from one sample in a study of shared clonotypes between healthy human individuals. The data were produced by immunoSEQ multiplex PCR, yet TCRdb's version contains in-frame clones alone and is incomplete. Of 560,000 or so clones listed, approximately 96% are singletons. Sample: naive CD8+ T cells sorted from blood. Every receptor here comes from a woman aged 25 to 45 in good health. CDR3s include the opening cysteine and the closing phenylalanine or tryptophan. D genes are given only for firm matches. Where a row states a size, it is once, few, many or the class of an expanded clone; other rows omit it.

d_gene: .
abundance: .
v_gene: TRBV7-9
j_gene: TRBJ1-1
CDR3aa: CAGGRGGDTEAFF
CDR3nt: TGTGCCGGTGGTCGCGGGGGCGACACTGAAGCTTTCTTT

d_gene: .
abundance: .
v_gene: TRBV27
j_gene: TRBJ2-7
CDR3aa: CASSFSWGRKAYEQYF
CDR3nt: TGTGCCAGCAGTTTTTCGTGGGGACGCAAAGCCTACGAGCAGTACTTC

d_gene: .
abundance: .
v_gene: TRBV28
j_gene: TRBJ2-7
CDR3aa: CASRLYREQYF
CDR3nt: TGTGCCAGCAGGCTCTACAGGGAACAGTACTTC

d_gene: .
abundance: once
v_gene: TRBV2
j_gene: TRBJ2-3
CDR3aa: CASSDAGTDTQYF
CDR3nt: TGTGCCAGCAGTGACGCCGGGACAGATACGCAGTATTTT

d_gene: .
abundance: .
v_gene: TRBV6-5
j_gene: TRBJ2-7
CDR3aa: CASSYGWDFSYEQYF
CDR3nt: TGTGCCAGCAGTTACGGATGGGATTTCTCCTACGAGCAGTACTTC

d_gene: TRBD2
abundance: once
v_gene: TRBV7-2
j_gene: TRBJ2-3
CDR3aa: CASSYNLAGVSDTQYF
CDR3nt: TGTGCCAGCAGCTACAATCTAGCGGGAGTGTCGGATACGCAGTATTTT

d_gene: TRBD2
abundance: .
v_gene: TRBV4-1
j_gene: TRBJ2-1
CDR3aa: CASSQETSGSHEQFF
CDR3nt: TGCGCCAGCAGCCAAGAGACTAGCGGGAGTCATGAGCAGTTCTTC

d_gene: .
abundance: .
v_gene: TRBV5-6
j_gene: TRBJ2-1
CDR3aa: CASSLAEVSYNEQFF
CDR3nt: TGTGCCAGCAGCTTGGCGGAGGTCTCCTACAATGAGCAGTTCTTC

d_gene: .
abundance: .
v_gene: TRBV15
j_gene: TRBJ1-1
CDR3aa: CATSRDLWNTEAFF
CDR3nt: TGTGCCACCAGCAGAGATCTTTGGAACACTGAAGCTTTCTTT

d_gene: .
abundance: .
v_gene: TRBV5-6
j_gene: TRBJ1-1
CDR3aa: CASSQLMNTEAFF
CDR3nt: TGTGCCAGCAGCCAACTCATGAACACTGAAGCTTTCTTT

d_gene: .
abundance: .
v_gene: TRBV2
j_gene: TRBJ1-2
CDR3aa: CASSEAGNPDDDGYTF
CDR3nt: TGTGCCAGCAGTGAAGCGGGCAACCCCGACGACGATGGCTACACCTTC

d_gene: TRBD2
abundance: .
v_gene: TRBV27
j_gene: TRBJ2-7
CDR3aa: CASSPSSGTRSYEQYF
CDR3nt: TGTGCCAGCAGTCCTTCCTCCGGGACTAGGTCCTACGAGCAGTACTTC